This TCR beta chain was sequenced for a study of CD8+CD57+ T cells in acquired aplastic anemia. Turning to the study itself: DNA from sorted CD4+ and CD8+ cells averaged approximately 2.9 ug.

Genomic DNA provided the template from which TCR beta VDJ and CDR3 profiles were obtained. TCRdb analysed the reads with MiXCR anew, one entry per CDR3 protein. The sample contains 200,000 to 300,000 distinct CDR3 sequences, 65% to 90% of which appear only once. Before being chosen for sequencing, patients had shown CD8+CD57+ cell expansion by flow cytometry. Each patient had severe acquired aplastic anemia. Patient blood was sampled before any therapy had been received. Sequenced material: sorted CD4+, CD8+, or CD8+CD57+ T cells (not recorded which) from PBMCs. The TCR was taken from a human donor with aplastic anemia.

CDR3 region: CASRGLNTEAFF. The CDR3 bases are TGTGCCAGCAGAGGATTGAACACTGAAGCTTTCTTT. The chain couples TRBV2 to TRBJ1-1; D ambiguous. V gave up 6 bases and J gave up 0 bases, with 5 bases separating them. The CDR3 covers 12 residues. From germline, CDR1 is SNHLY and CDR2 FYNNEI.